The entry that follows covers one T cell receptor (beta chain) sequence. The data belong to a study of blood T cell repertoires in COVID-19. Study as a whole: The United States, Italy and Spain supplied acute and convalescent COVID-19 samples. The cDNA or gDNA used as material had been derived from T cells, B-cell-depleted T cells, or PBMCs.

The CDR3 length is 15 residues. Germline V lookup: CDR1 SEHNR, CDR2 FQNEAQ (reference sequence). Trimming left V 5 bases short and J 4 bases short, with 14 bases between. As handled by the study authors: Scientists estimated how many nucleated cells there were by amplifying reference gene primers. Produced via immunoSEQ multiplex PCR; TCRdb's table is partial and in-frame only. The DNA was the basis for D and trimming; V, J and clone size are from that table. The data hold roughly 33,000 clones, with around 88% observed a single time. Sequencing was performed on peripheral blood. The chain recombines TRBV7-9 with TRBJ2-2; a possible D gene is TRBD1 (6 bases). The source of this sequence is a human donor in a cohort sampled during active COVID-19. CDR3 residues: CASSTQTGPTGELFF. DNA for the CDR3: TGTGCCAGCAGCACCCAGACAGGCCCCACCGGGGAGCTGTTTTTT.